This record covers a single TCR beta chain. This CDR3 spans 14 amino acids. Per germline, CDR1 MNHNS and CDR2 SASEGT. Trimming took off 7 bases at V and 12 bases at J, with 24 bases between the two ends. Three rounds of nested PCR, following a modified ARM-PCR protocol, produced the TCRbeta library. TCRdb independently ran MiXCR on the multiplex PCR reads; one entry per CDR3 protein. Here the sample spans around 99,000 distinct CDR3 sequences, more than 70% being singletons. This record comes from a study of tumor and adjacent non-tumor tissue in lung cancer. Looking at the study overall: The patients, about nine men and 5 or 6 women, were 31 to 76 with stage I to III disease. Samples averaged around 4.2 million productive TCRbeta reads each.

The template was RNA from unsorted bulk tissue. Newly diagnosed lung cancer patients had thoracic surgery in China, August–late 2014, without prior chemotherapy. V and J are TRBV6-1 and TRBJ1-1; D is possibly TRBD1 (5 bases). Material: lung tumor tissue. The TCR was taken from a woman aged 60-75 years with non-small cell lung cancer. CDR3 bases: TGTGCCAGCATTGTCTGGGGGGGTCCAAGCGTAACTTTCTTT. Its protein product is CASIVWGGPSVTFF.